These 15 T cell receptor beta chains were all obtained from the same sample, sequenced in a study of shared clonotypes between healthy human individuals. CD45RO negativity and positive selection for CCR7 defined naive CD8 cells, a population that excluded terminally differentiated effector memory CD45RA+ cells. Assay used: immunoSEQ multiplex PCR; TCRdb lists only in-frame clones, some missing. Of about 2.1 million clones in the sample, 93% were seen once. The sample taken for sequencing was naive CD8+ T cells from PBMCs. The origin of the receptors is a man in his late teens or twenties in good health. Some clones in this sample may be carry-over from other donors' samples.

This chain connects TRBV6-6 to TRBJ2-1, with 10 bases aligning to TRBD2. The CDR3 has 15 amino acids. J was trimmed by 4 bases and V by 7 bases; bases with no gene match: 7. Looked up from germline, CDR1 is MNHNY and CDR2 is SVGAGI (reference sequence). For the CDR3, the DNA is TGTGCCAGCACCCGAGCGGGAGGGTTTTACAATGAGCAGTTCTTC. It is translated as CASTRAGGFYNEQFF.

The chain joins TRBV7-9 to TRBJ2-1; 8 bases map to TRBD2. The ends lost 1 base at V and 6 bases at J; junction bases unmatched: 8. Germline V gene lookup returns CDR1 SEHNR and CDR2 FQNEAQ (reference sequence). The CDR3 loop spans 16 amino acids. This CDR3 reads CASSLVRLAGSNEQFF. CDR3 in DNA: TGTGCCAGCAGCTTAGTAAGGCTAGCGGGTTCCAATGAGCAGTTCTTC.

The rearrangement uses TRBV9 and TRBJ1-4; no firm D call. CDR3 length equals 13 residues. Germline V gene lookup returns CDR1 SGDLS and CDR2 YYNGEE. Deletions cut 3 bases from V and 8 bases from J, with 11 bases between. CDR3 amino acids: CASSASGSEKLFF. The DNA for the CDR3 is TGTGCCAGCAGCGCGTCGGGAAGCGAAAAACTGTTTTTT. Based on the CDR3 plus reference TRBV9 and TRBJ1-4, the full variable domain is DSGVTQTPKHLITATGQRVTLRCSPRSGDLSVYWYQQSLDQGLQFLIQYYNGEERAKGNILERFSAQQFPDLHSELNLSSLELGDSALYFCASSASGSEKLFFGSGTQLSVL.

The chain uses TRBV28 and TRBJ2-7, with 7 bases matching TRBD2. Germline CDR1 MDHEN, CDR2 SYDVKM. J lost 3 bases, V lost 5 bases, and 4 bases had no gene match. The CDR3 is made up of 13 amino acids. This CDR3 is CASSKTSHYEQYF. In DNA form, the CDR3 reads TGTGCCAGCAGTAAGACTAGCCACTACGAGCAGTACTTC.

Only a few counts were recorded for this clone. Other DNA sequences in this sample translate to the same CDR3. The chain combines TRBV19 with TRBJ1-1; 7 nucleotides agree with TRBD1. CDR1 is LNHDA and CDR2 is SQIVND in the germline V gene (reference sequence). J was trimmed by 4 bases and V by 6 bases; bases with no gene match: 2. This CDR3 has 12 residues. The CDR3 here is CASRQGGTEAFF. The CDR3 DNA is TGTGCCAGTAGGCAGGGGGGCACTGAAGCTTTCTTT.

The CDR3 is CASSRDRRQDTQYF. CDR3 in DNA: TGTGCCAGCAGCCGGGACAGGCGTCAAGATACGCAGTATTTT. This rearrangement joins TRBV7-4 to TRBJ2-3, with 8 bases matching TRBD1. The CDR3 runs to 14 residues. V gave up 5 bases and J gave up 5 bases; unmatched junction bases: 6. Germline CDR1 and CDR2: SGHVT and SQSDAQ.

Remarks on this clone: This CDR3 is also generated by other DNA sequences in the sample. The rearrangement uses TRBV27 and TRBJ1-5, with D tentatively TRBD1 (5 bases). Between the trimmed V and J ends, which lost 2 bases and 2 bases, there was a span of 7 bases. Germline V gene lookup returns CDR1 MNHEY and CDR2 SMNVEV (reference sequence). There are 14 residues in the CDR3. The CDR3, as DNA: TGTGCCAGCAGTTTAGTGGGGGGCAATCAGCCCCAGCATTTT. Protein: CASSLVGGNQPQHF.

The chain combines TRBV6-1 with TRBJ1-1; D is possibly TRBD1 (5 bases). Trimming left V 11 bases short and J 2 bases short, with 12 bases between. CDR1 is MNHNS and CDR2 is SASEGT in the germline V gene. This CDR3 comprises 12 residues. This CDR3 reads CALRAQNTEAFF. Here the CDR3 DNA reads TGTGCCCTCAGGGCCCAAAACACTGAAGCTTTCTTT.

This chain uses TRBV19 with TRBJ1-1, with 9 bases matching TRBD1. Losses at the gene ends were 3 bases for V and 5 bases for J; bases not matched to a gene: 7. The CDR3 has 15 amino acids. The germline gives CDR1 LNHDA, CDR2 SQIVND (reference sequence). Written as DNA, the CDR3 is TGTGCCAGTAGTATCACAGGGGGCTTTCTAACTGAAGCTTTCTTT. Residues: CASSITGGFLTEAFF.

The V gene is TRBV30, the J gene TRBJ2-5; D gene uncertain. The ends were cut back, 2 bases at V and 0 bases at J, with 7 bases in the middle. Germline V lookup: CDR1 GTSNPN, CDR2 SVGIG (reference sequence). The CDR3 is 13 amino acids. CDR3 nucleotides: TGTGCCTGGAGTCCCGATTACCAAGAGACCCAGTACTTC. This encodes CAWSPDYQETQYF.

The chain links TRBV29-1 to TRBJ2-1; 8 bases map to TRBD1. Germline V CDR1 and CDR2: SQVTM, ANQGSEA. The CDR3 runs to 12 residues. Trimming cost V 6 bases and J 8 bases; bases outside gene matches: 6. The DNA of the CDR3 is TGCAGCGTGACACAGGGGGTGCATGAGCAGTTCTTC. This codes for CSVTQGVHEQFF.

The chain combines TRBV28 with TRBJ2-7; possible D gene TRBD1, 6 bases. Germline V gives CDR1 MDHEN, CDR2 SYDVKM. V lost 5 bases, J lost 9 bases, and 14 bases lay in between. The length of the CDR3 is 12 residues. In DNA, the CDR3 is TGTGCCAGCAGTCAGGGACACCCTGGGCAGTACTTC. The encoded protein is CASSQGHPGQYF.

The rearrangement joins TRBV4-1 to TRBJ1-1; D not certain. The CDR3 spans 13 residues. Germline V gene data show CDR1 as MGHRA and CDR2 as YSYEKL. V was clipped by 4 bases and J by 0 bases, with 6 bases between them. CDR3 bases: TGCGCCAGCAGCCTTAATTTGAACACTGAAGCTTTCTTT. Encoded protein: CASSLNLNTEAFF.

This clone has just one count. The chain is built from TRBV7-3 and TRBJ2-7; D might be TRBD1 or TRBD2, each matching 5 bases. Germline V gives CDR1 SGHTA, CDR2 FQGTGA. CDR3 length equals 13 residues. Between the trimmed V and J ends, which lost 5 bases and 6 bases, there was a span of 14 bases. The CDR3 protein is CASSAIGAGEQYF. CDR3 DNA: TGTGCCAGCAGCGCCATCGGGGCCGGCGAGCAGTACTTC.

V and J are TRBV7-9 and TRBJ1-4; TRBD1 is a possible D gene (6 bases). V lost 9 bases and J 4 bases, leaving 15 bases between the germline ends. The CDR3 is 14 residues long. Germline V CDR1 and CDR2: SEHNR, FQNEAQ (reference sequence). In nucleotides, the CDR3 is TGTGCCAGTGCCGCCTGGACAGATAATGAAAAACTGTTTTTT. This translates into CASAAWTDNEKLFF.